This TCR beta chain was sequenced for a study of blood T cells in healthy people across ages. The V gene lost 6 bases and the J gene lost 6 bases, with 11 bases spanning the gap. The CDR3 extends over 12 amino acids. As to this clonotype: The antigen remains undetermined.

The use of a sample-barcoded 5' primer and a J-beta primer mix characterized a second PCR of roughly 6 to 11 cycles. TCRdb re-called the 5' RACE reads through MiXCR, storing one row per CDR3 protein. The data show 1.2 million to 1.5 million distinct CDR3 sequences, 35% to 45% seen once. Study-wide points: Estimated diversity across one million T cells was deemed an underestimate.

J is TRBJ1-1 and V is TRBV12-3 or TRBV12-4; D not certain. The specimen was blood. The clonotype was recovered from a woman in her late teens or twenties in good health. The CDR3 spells CASSHASAEAFF. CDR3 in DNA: TGTGCCAGCAGCCACGCGAGCGCTGAAGCTTTCTTT.